Shown below are 16 T cell receptor beta chains from a single sample sequenced in a study of blood T cell repertoires in COVID-19. TCRdb's copy holds only in-frame clones and misses some; the assay was immunoSEQ multiplex PCR. Of about 120,000 clones detected, more than 80% appear once; the ten largest clones hold 3.5% to 5%. The source material was peripheral blood. The receptors derive from a man in his forties or fifties with acute or convalescent COVID-19.

The chain combines TRBV30 with TRBJ1-4; a possible D gene is TRBD1 (6 bases). V lost 4 bases and J lost 6, with 15 bases in between. The CDR3 is 14 residues long. Germline V lookup: CDR1 GTSNPN, CDR2 SVGIG (reference sequence). In DNA, the CDR3 is TGTGCCTGGACTCTACAGGGAGGGTATGAAAAACTGTTTTTT. As protein: CAWTLQGGYEKLFF. The full variable domain, its missing parts supplied by reference TRBV30 and TRBJ1-4, is SQTIHQWPATLVQPVGSPLSLECTVEGTSNPNLYWYRQAAGRGLQLLFYSVGIGQISSEVPQNLSASRPQDRQFILSSKKLLLSDSGFYLCAWTLQGGYEKLFFGSGTQLSVL.

This chain uses TRBV3-1 (or the pseudogene TRBV3-2) with TRBJ1-6, with D tentatively TRBD1 (5 bases). The germline gives CDR1 LGHDT, CDR2 YNNKEL (reference sequence). This CDR3 spans 15 amino acids. Trimming removed 3 bases at V and 5 bases at J, with 11 bases between. In DNA form, the CDR3 reads TGTGCCAGCAGCCAGTGGAGGGGCAATAATTCACCCCTCCACTTT. Amino acids: CASSQWRGNNSPLHF.

DNA for the CDR3: TGTGCCTGGAGCCGGGACAGGGACTATGGCTACACCTTC. Amino acid sequence: CAWSRDRDYGYTF. The chain employs TRBV30 and TRBJ1-2; 9 bases are a match to TRBD1. Germline CDR1 reads GTSNPN; CDR2 reads SVGIG (reference sequence). The CDR3 consists of 13 residues. Trimming cost V 3 bases and J 3 bases; bases outside gene matches: 2. Drawing the rest from reference TRBV30 and TRBJ1-2, the complete variable domain is SQTIHQWPATLVQPVGSPLSLECTVEGTSNPNLYWYRQAAGRGLQLLFYSVGIGQISSEVPQNLSASRPQDRQFILSSKKLLLSDSGFYLCAWSRDRDYGYTFGSGTRLTVV.

This chain links TRBV2 with TRBJ2-1, with TRBD2 matching over 13 bases. V gave up 6 bases and J gave up 6 bases; unmatched junction bases: 5. The CDR3 length is 15 residues. Germline V gene data show CDR1 as SNHLY and CDR2 as FYNNEI. CDR3 protein: CASSALAGGPNEQFF. Written as DNA, the CDR3 is TGTGCCAGCAGCGCACTAGCGGGAGGGCCCAATGAGCAGTTCTTC.

The CDR3 DNA is TGCGCCAGCAGCTCGGGACTCGGGCAGCCCCAGCATTTT. Residues: CASSSGLGQPQHF. The chain uses TRBV5-1 and TRBJ1-5; tentative D call: TRBD1 (5 bases). CDR1 and CDR2 from the germline V gene are SGHRS and YFSETQ. The CDR3 is made up of 13 amino acids. V lost 3 bases and J 7 bases, leaving 11 bases between the germline ends.

This chain links TRBV4-1 with TRBJ2-3; 9 bases align to TRBD2. The CDR3 consists of 15 residues. Germline-derived CDR1 and CDR2 are MGHRA and YSYEKL. V dropped 3 bases and J dropped 4; count of bases not matched to a gene: 5. CDR3 nucleotide sequence: TGCGCCAGCAGCCATCCTCCTAGCGGGGCAGATACGCAGTATTTT. Encoded protein: CASSHPPSGADTQYF.

The V gene is TRBV19, the J gene TRBJ2-3; D remains ambiguous. V lost 10 bases to trimming and J lost 0 bases, with 11 bases between them. This CDR3 is 13 amino acids long. From germline, CDR1 is LNHDA and CDR2 SQIVND (reference sequence). The CDR3 nucleotides read TGTGCCATCTCCGGGTCGAGCACAGATACGCAGTATTTT. Protein: CAISGSSTDTQYF. Complete variable domain (other parts from reference TRBV19 and TRBJ2-3): DGGITQSPKYLFRKEGQNVTLSCEQNLNHDAMYWYRQDPGQGLRLIYYSQIVNDFQKGDIAEGYSVSREKKESFPLTVTSAQKNPTAFYLCAISGSSTDTQYFGPGTRLTVL.

The rearrangement joins TRBV7-9 to TRBJ1-1, with a weak D call TRBD1 (5 bases). Germline assignment: CDR1 SEHNR and CDR2 FQNEAQ (reference sequence). The V end lost 5 bases, the J end lost 6 bases, and 16 bases lay between the germline ends. The CDR3 covers 14 residues. CDR3 sequence reads: CASSPGGGMAEAFF. The CDR3, as DNA: TGTGCCAGCAGCCCTGGGGGGGGGATGGCTGAAGCTTTCTTT.

This clone was seen just once. The chain recombines TRBV6-2 or TRBV6-3 with TRBJ2-5; TRBD1 agrees at 7 bases. Germline V CDR1 and CDR2: MNHEY, SVGEGT. The trim removed 0 bases at V and 4 bases at J, leaving 2 bases unmatched. The CDR3 is 14 residues long. CDR3 nucleotide sequence: TGTGCCAGCAGTTACTCAACAGGGGTAGAGACCCAGTACTTC. Protein sequence: CASSYSTGVETQYF.

This chain joins TRBV5-1 and TRBJ2-1, with D perhaps matching TRBD2 (6 bases). The V end was cut by 3 bases, the J end by 2 bases, with 24 bases between. The CDR3 loop spans 19 amino acids. Per the germline V gene, CDR1 is SGHRS and CDR2 is YFSETQ. CDR3 loop: CASSSPQETGLRTYNEQFF. The CDR3 nucleotides are TGCGCCAGCAGCTCCCCACAGGAGACCGGACTAAGAACCTACAATGAGCAGTTCTTC.

The rearrangement links TRBV27 to TRBJ2-2; weak D call: TRBD2 (6 bases). This CDR3 contains 16 residues. V was pared by 3 bases and J by 1 base, with 12 bases between. Per germline, CDR1 MNHEY and CDR2 SMNVEV (reference sequence). The CDR3 DNA follows: TGTGCCAGCAGTTTTTCCGGGAGAGTGAACACCGGGGAGCTGTTTTTT. As protein: CASSFSGRVNTGELFF.

The chain joins TRBV5-4 to TRBJ1-3; D remains ambiguous. The CDR3 runs 13 residues. CDR1 and CDR2 from the germline V gene are SGHNT and YYREEE (reference sequence). The V and J ends lost 10 bases and 4 bases respectively, with 15 bases between them. CDR3 nucleotides: TGTGCCTTTCGCCGGGGAGGAGGAAACACCATATATTTT. Residues: CAFRRGGGNTIYF.

This sequence joins TRBV30 and TRBJ2-1; 8 bases line up with TRBD2. The junction had 7 bases not matched to a gene; V was cut back by 3 bases and J by 0 bases. CDR3 size: 16 residues. Germline values: CDR1 GTSNPN, CDR2 SVGIG (reference sequence). This chain's CDR3 is CAWRASGQSSYNEQFF. The CDR3 DNA follows: TGTGCCTGGAGAGCTAGCGGGCAGAGCTCCTACAATGAGCAGTTCTTC.

The genes are TRBV7-2 and TRBJ1-6, with D maybe TRBD1 (6 bases). The V gene's germline CDR1 is SGHTA and CDR2 FQGNSA. This CDR3 region has 15 residues. V was cut by 4 bases and J by 7 bases, with 14 bases left in between. As DNA, the CDR3 is TGTGCCAGCAGCTATATCCCGGGACAAAATTCACCCCTCCACTTT. It translates to CASSYIPGQNSPLHF.

The sample holds a few counts of this clone. The rearrangement joins TRBV11-3 to TRBJ2-2, with D possibly being TRBD1 (5 bases). Trimming removed 2 bases at V and 5 bases at J, with 9 bases between. The germline V gene has CDR1 SGHNT and CDR2 YENEEA. This CDR3 has 14 amino acids. For the CDR3, the DNA is TGTGCCAGCAGCTTACAGGGCGCGACCGGGGAGCTGTTTTTT. It yields the protein CASSLQGATGELFF.

This clone was counted between two and nine times. The chain couples TRBV2 to TRBJ1-6; TRBD1 agrees at 7 bases. Germline trimming cut 4 bases from V and 8 bases from J; bases unmatched to any gene: 2. Germline values: CDR1 SNHLY, CDR2 FYNNEI. The CDR3 extends over 13 amino acids. This chain's CDR3 is CASSGTGDSPLHF. CDR3 DNA: TGTGCCAGCAGTGGTACAGGGGATTCACCCCTCCACTTT.